The rows below give T cell receptor beta chains drawn from one sample of a study of T cells in Graves' hyperthyroidism and ophthalmopathy. TCRdb passed the multiplex PCR reads through MiXCR, listing each CDR3 protein once. The sample has around 420,000 distinct CDR3 sequences, 15% to 18% seen once; the top ten hold almost 8%. The sequenced material came from blood. These receptors were collected from a woman aged 18-29 years with Graves' hyperthyroidism. The CDR3 runs from the conserved cysteine through the conserved F or W. A D gene is named only where the DNA matches it firmly. Some rows mark clone size as missing; the rest say once, few, many or name a class of expanded clone.

v_call,clone_size,d_call,j_call,cdr3_nt,cdr3_aa
TRBV10-3,NA,TRBD2,TRBJ2-7,TGTGCCATCAGCCCGGGACTAGCGGGAGCTGTAATCTACGAGCAGTACTTC,CAISPGLAGAVIYEQYF
TRBV20-1,many,TRBD1,TRBJ2-7,TGCAGTGCTAGGTTGACAGGGGGCGAGCAGTACTTC,CSARLTGGEQYF
TRBV19,many,TRBD1,TRBJ2-7,TGTGCCAGTAGTGCTGACAGGGGGACCTACGAGCAGTACTTC,CASSADRGTYEQYF
TRBV5-1,NA,NA,TRBJ2-1,TGCGCCAGCAGCTCACTAGATCCTACCTACAATGAGCAGTTCTTC,CASSSLDPTYNEQFF
TRBV6-1,few,NA,TRBJ2-7,TGTGCCAGCAGTGAACAGGGTGCGGGATCCTACGAGCAGTACTTC,CASSEQGAGSYEQYF
TRBV20-1,NA,NA,TRBJ2-5,TGCAGTGCTAGAGATTTGAAGGGACGGTACTTC,CSARDLKGRYF
TRBV10-3,NA,TRBD2,TRBJ2-7,TGTGCCACCGCCGGGACTAGCGGGAGCTCCTACGAGCAGTACTTC,CATAGTSGSSYEQYF
TRBV4-1,few,NA,TRBJ1-5,TGCGCCAGCAGCCAAGAAACAGGGTATCAGCCCCAGCATTTT,CASSQETGYQPQHF
TRBV20-1,NA,NA,TRBJ1-1,TGCAGTGCCCCGGGGGACGGGGGCACTGAAGCTTTCTTT,CSAPGDGGTEAFF
TRBV28,many,NA,TRBJ1-2,TGTGCCAGTGTAGAGGGGGGCAACTATGGCTACACCTTC,CASVEGGNYGYTF
TRBV3-1,many,NA,TRBJ2-3,TGTGCCAGCAGCCAAGATGTCGCAGCAGATACGCAGTATTTT,CASSQDVAADTQYF
TRBV11-2,few,TRBD2,TRBJ2-3,TGTGCCAGCAGCTTATTCGGTGGCGGGAGGAACACAGATACGCAGTATTTT,CASSLFGGGRNTDTQYF
TRBV7-8,many,NA,TRBJ2-7,TGTGCCAGCAGCTTAGTCCCCTCCCTGGTCTACGAGCAGTACTTC,CASSLVPSLVYEQYF
TRBV7-9,NA,NA,TRBJ2-3,TGTGCCAGCAGCTTCCGTTCGGAGGGGCGGGATACGCAGTATTTT,CASSFRSEGRDTQYF
TRBV20-1,many,TRBD1,TRBJ1-5,TGCAGTGCCACCGGGACAGGGGGAAGCCAGCCCCAGCATTTT,CSATGTGGSQPQHF
TRBV27,few,NA,TRBJ2-2,TGTGCCAGCACGAGGACTCCTAACACCGGGGAGCTGTTTTTT,CASTRTPNTGELFF
TRBV5-1,NA,TRBD2,TRBJ2-3,TGCGCCAGCAGCCCGGCTAGCGGGGGGGCCACAGATACGCAGTATTTT,CASSPASGGATDTQYF
TRBV10-3,many,TRBD1,TRBJ2-1,TGTGCCGTCGCGACTGTACAGGGGGCCGCTAATGAGCAGTTCTTC,CAVATVQGAANEQFF
TRBV19,NA,NA,TRBJ1-5,TGTGCCAGTAGTATAGGGTCAGGGGCATCCCAGCCCCAGCATTTT,CASSIGSGASQPQHF
TRBV29-1,many,TRBD1,TRBJ2-7,TGCAGCGTTGAGCGGTTACAGGGGTCTTCTATTACCTACGAGCAGTACTTC,CSVERLQGSSITYEQYF
TRBV4-1,NA,TRBD2,TRBJ2-3,TGCGCCAGCAGCCCCGCAGGACTAGCGGGGGATGGGAGGCCAGATACGCAGTATTTT,CASSPAGLAGDGRPDTQYF
TRBV7-2,many,TRBD1,TRBJ1-1,TGTGCCAGCAGGGAAACAGGGGGGGTGAACACTGAAGCTTTCTTT,CASRETGGVNTEAFF
TRBV6-1,many,NA,TRBJ1-5,TGTGCCAGCAGTGACATCGGCGATCAGCCCCAGCATTTT,CASSDIGDQPQHF
TRBV2,once,NA,TRBJ1-4,TGTGCCAGCAGTGAGCTGGGGGGAAGAGAAAAACTGTTTTTT,CASSELGGREKLFF
TRBV2,many,TRBD1,TRBJ1-4,TGTGCCAGCAAGTTTGGCAACAGGGGGCTTAATGAAAAACTGTTTTTT,CASKFGNRGLNEKLFF
TRBV12-3/TRBV12-4,NA,NA,TRBJ2-1,TGTGCCAGCAGTCCAGGGACCGTCTTTAGCTCCTACAATGAGCAGTTCTTC,CASSPGTVFSSYNEQFF
TRBV6-5,NA,NA,TRBJ1-2,TGTGCCAGCAGTTACTCGACCGCCGGGCCCCCGGCCCACACCTTC,CASSYSTAGPPAHTF
TRBV6-1,many,NA,TRBJ2-5,TGTGCCAGCCAAAACCCCGCGGATCAAGAGACCCAGTACTTC,CASQNPADQETQYF
TRBV20-1,few,TRBD2,TRBJ2-3,TGCAGTGCTGGGGGAAGCGGGGGGTTCACAGATACGCAGTATTTT,CSAGGSGGFTDTQYF
TRBV24-1,NA,TRBD2,TRBJ2-3,TGTGCCACCAGTGGGGGCCGGACTAGCCGGAACACAGATACGCAGTATTTT,CATSGGRTSRNTDTQYF
TRBV19,NA,NA,TRBJ1-5,TGTGCCAGTAGTATCTCCCTGTACGGGCAGCCCCAGCATTTT,CASSISLYGQPQHF
TRBV3-1,many,NA,TRBJ2-7,TGTGCCAGCAGCCTCCGGGCGAGATACGAGCAGTACTTC,CASSLRARYEQYF